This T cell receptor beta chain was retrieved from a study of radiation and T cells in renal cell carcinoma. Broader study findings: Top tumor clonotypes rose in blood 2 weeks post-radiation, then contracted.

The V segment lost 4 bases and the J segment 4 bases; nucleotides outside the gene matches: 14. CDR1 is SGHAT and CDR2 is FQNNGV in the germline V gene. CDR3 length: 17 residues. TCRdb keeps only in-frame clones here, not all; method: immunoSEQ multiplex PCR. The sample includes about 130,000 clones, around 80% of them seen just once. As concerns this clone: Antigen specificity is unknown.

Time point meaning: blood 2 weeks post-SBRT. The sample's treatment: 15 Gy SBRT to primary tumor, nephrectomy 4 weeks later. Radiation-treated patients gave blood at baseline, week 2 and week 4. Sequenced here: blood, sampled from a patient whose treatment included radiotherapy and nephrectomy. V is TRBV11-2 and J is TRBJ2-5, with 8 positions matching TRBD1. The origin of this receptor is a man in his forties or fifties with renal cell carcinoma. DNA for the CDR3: TGTGCCAGCAGCTCCGGACGCCAACAGGGGGTAGGAGAGACCCAGTACTTC. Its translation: CASSSGRQQGVGETQYF.